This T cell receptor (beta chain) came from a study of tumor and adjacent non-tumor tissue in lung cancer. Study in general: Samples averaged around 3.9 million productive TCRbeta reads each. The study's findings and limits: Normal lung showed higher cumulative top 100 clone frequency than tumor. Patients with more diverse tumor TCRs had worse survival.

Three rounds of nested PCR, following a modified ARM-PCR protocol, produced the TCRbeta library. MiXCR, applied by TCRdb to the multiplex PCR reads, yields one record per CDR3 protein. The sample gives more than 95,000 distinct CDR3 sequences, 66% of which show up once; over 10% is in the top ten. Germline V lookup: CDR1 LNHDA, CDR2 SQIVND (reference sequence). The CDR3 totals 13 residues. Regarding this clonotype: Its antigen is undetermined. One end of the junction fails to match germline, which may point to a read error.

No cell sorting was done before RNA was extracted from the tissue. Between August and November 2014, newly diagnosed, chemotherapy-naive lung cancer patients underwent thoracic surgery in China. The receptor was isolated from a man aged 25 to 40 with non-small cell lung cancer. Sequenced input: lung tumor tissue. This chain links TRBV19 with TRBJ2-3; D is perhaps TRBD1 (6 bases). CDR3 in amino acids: CASSTGLADTQYF. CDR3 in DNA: TGTGCCAGCTCGACAGGACTGGCAGATACACAGTATTTT.